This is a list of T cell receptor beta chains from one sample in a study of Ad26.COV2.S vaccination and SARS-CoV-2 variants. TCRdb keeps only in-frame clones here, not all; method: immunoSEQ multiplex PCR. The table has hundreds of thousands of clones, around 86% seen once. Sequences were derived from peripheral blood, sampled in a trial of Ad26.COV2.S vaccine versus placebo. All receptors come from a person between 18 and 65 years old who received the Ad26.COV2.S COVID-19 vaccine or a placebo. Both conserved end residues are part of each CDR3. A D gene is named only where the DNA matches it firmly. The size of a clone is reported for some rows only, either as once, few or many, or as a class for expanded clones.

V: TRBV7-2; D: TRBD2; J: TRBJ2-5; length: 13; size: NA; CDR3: CATRTSGVETQYF; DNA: TGTGCCACCAGGACTAGCGGGGTGGAGACCCAGTACTTC
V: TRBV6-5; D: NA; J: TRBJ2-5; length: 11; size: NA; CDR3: CASISPETQYF; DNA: TGTGCCAGCATTTCCCCTGAGACCCAGTACTTC
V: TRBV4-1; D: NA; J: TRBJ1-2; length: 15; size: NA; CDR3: CASSHPGTLNYGYTF; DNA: TGCGCCAGCAGCCACCCGGGAACCCTAAACTATGGCTACACCTTC
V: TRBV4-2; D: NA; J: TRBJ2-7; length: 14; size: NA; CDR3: CASSQPGLYYEQYF; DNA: TGTGCCAGCAGCCAACCGGGACTGTACTACGAGCAGTACTTC
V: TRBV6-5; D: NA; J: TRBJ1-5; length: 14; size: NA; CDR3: CASSPGPLHQPQHF; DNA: TGTGCCAGCAGTCCGGGGCCTCTTCATCAGCCCCAGCATTTT
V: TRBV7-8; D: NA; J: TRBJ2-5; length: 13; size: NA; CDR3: CASSSTRAETQYF; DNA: TGTGCCAGCAGCTCAACCCGGGCGGAGACCCAGTACTTC
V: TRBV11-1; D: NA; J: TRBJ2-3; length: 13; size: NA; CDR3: CASTTRRPDTQYF; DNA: TGTGCCAGCACGACTAGGCGCCCAGATACGCAGTATTTT
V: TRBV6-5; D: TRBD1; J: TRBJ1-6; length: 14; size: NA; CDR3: CASTYPGGNSPLHF; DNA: TGTGCCAGCACCTATCCAGGGGGTAATTCACCCCTCCACTTT
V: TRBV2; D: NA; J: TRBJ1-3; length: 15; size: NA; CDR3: CASSIGQPSGNTIYF; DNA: TGTGCCAGCAGTATAGGACAGCCCTCTGGAAACACCATATATTTT
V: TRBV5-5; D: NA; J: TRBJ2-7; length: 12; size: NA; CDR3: CASSLRDLGPYF; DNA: TGTGCCAGCAGCTTGCGGGACCTGGGGCCGTACTTC
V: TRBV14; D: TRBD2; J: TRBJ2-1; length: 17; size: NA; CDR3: CASSLKTLAGAKAEQFF; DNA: TGTGCCAGCAGCCTAAAGACCCTAGCGGGGGCCAAGGCTGAGCAGTTCTTC
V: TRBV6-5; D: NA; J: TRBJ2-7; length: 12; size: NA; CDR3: CASSYSGIEQYF; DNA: TGTGCCAGCAGTTACTCGGGGATCGAGCAGTACTTC
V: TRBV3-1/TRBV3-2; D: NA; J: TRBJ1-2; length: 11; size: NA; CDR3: CASSRMDGYTF; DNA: TGTGCCAGCAGCCGGATGGATGGCTACACCTTC
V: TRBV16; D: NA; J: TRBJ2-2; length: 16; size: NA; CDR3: CASSQSRGIGTGELFF; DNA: TGTGCCAGCAGCCAATCAAGGGGCATTGGGACCGGGGAGCTGTTTTTT
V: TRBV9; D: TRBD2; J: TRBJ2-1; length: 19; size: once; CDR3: CASSVFPGGTSGLRNEQFF; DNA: TGTGCCAGCAGCGTATTTCCGGGAGGGACTAGCGGGCTTCGGAATGAGCAGTTCTTC
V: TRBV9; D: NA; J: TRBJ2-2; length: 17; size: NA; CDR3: CASSVGATGGFTGELFF; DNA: TGTGCCAGCAGCGTAGGCGCGACAGGAGGATTCACCGGGGAGCTGTTTTTT
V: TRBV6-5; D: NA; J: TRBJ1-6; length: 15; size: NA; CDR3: CASSYSQGFNSPLHF; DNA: TGTGCCAGCAGTTACTCTCAAGGGTTTAATTCACCCCTCCACTTT
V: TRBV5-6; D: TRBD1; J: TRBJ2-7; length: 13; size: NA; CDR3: CASSRTGVYEQYF; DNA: TGTGCCAGCAGCAGGACAGGGGTCTACGAGCAGTACTTC
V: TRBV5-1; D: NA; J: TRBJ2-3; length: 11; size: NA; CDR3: CASRLTDTQYF; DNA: TGCGCCAGCAGGCTCACAGATACGCAGTATTTT
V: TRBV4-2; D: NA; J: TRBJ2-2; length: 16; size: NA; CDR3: CASSQDPPGFGGELFF; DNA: TGTGCCAGCAGCCAAGATCCCCCCGGCTTTGGCGGGGAGCTGTTTTTT
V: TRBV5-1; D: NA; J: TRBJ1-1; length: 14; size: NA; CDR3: CASSLAQGETEAFF; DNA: TGCGCCAGCAGCTTGGCCCAGGGTGAAACTGAAGCTTTCTTT
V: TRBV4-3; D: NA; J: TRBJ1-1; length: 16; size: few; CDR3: CASSQGSGRGWTEAFF; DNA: TGCGCCAGCAGCCAAGGGAGTGGCAGGGGCTGGACTGAAGCTTTCTTT